The subject of this entry is one T cell receptor beta chain. Its antigen target is currently unknown. Per-base quality was not reported, and no clone a single base away is much larger than it. Libraries were built with the immunoSEQ multiplex PCR assay. For the multiplex PCR, a mixture combining 60 forward primers for TCR Vbeta segments and 13 reverse primers for TCR Jbeta segments was used. Amplification of the CDR3 region of rearranged TCR beta genes was performed with a multiplex PCR assay on genomic DNA. The Illumina HiSeq System was used to sequence the amplified TCR beta libraries as 87-base-pair reads. The authors' pipeline ran thus. In a later analysis, tens of millions of unique TCR beta chains were counted across the approximately 620 repertoires, and about 9.9 million of these chains were shared by at least two donors. Raw reads were error-corrected and collapsed into unique sequences with a nearest-neighbor algorithm that merged closely related sequences to remove PCR and sequencing errors. To assign V, D and J gene segments, CDR3 sequences were aligned to IMGT reference sequences. For a sequence to be retained, at least a six-nucleotide match to both a V gene segment and a J gene segment was required. Rearrangements were classified as productive when the CDR3 lacked stop codons and remained in frame with V and J, and all other rearrangements were classified as non-productive. Following IMGT convention, CDR3 was defined as the stretch from the second conserved V-encoded cysteine to the conserved J-encoded phenylalanine. Sequences without an unambiguous match to a single V gene segment were excluded from the earlier analysis of 587 of the donors. An earlier analysis of 587 of the donors classified V segments as functional when productive rearrangements were above 56.7% and as segregating when the standard deviation between donors was above 5%. To diagnose cytomegalovirus status from the catalog of TCR beta chain sequences, a statistical classification framework was built. In a later analysis, TCR nucleotide sequences were compared against IMGT/GENE-DB human TR gene sequences so that V and J genes could be assigned. Using the TCRdist pipeline, a later analysis assigned CDR3 sequences along with most-parsimonious VDJ recombination scenarios. In a later analysis, each TCR beta chain was defined by its CDR3 amino acid sequence together with its V-gene family, and reads without a unique V-gene family were excluded. As a way to deal with suspected cross-contamination and a sequencing artifact, a later analysis dropped hundreds of nucleotide sequences that were highly shared and had low generation probability. For each public chain, a later analysis derived a clonal expansion index from normalized ranks of inferred template counts within each repertoire. In a later analysis, generation probabilities were computed with a VDJ recombination model fitted to out-of-frame rearrangements, and the resulting probabilities were checked against IGoR. In a later analysis, TCR-TCR, TCR-HLA and TCR-CMV co-occurrence was scored with hypergeometric tests, and a repertoire-size bias correction was applied to TCR pairs. To estimate false discovery rates, a later analysis permuted the HLA or CMV assignments 20 times. In a later analysis, co-occurring TCRs were grouped using DBSCAN, with TCRdist sequence similarity added in when clustering inside HLA-allele-positive subsets. For co-occurrence clustering, repertoires with fewer than 30,000 or more than 120,000 public chains were excluded, along with roughly five repertoires with anomalous nucleotide sharing. Here the immuneACCESS table is served through TCRdb, limited to in-frame sequences with V and J called. Missing clones are a known gap in these copies; in checked studies unresolved V genes cover under half, and the rest lacks a known reason. That table furnishes V, J and clone size, whereas the DNA furnished D and trimming. This sample comprises around 140,000 clones, 65% to 80% of them detected only once. The top ten clones comprise roughly 1.5% of the sample.

In total, 600 or so healthy bone marrow donors made up the cohort. At the time of sampling, all cohort members were nominally healthy, though unrecorded immune exposures were likely present. The donor tested CMV seronegative and was one of the 352 seronegative cohort members. A peripheral blood sample was collected from each donor, and TCR beta sequencing was performed on peripheral blood mononuclear cells. The Qiagen DNeasy Blood Extraction Kit was used to extract genomic DNA from the blood cell samples. This sample was included in a study of cytomegalovirus exposure and HLA in healthy donors (dated by TCRdb to about 2017). With respect to the entire study: According to an earlier analysis of 450 to 650 of the donors, roughly 180 million T cells yielded 90 million to 130 million unique TCR beta sequences and around 280 Gb of sequence data. About 280 gigabases of sequencing data and approximately 85 million unique TCR sequences were included in an early release covering 550 to 650 HLA-typed donors. The genetic ancestry cluster associated with self-reported Caucasian donors included about four fifths of the 300 to 400 genotyped donors. The study aimed to test whether signatures of past pathogen exposure could be identified by cataloging public T cell receptors. The study used immunosequencing to profile the T cell repertoires of approximately 630 subjects and linked those repertoires to cytomegalovirus serostatus. Besides the first cohort of around 670 subjects, a separate validation cohort made up of over 100 different subjects was used. High-throughput TCR immunosequencing, statistical association of individual TCRs with disease status, and machine learning were combined to predict cytomegalovirus infection status. A later analysis re-analyzed previously published TCR beta repertoires from roughly 630 donors and added high-resolution HLA genotyping to study TCR occurrence patterns. Rather than using new phenotypic data, the later analysis identified candidate immune exposures from TCR beta sequences and from how often those sequences occurred across donors. An earlier analysis of approximately 580 of the donors used high-throughput TCR beta sequencing to judge whether each TCR beta V gene segment behaved as functional or pseudogenic. Donor age, sex, ethnicity and CMV serostatus were compiled alongside the repertoire data. A later genetic analysis used genome-wide SNP genotypes for about three fifths of the 666 donors, treating that subset as a discovery cohort. All discovery cohort repertoires had been generated on a single sequencing platform. Both class I and class II loci were covered by HLA typing, at four-digit resolution. The number of typed donors differed by locus: about 620-640 for A, B, C, DRB1 and DQB1; some 500 for DQA1; 600 to 610 for DPA1; and 400 to 480 for DPB1. Four to six DR-DQ haplotypes were handled as single units for association and clustering, since linkage in the cohort was strong. Among around 400 genotyped donors of the cohort, an average of around 240,000 unique TCR beta nucleotide sequences was sequenced per donor, of which 15% to 20% were non-productive.

What the study reported, not specific to this receptor: According to the authors, the approach could potentially be generalized to other disease states and immunological phenotypes. In an earlier analysis of approximately 600 of the donors, most TCR beta V segments were observed in productive rearrangements about 87% or about 30% of the time, broadly matching IMGT annotations. In vitro tests confirmed that a few of the cytomegalovirus-associated TCR beta chains recognize cytomegalovirus antigens. Compared with equally common non-associated chains, HLA-associated TCR beta chains in a later analysis were more clonally expanded and had lower generation probabilities. A further reported finding was that TCR beta sequences accurately predicted the HLA-A and HLA-B alleles for most subjects in the first cohort. Because HLA typing was unavailable for some donors at each locus, only the typed subset was used in association tests. Strong co-occurrence of HLA alleles, especially DR and DQ, made assigning TCR associations to individual alleles difficult. Correlated functional status among segregating V segments might reflect linkage disequilibrium, but an unknown experimental factor could not be ruled out. The only immune exposure information available for the cohort was CMV serostatus. Across donors, most TCR sequences were observed very rarely, whereas some public TCRs were present in many individuals. Roughly uniform sequencing depth across donors was assumed in presence/absence analyses, although this assumption may not hold. A later analysis associated about 17,000 TCR beta sequences with specific HLA alleles at a false discovery rate of 0.05. In both the original and validation cohorts, the classifier was reported to diagnose cytomegalovirus status with high specificity and sensitivity. In a later analysis, several top co-occurrence clusters were reported to appear linked to parvovirus B19, influenza, CMV and Epstein-Barr virus. V-gene and J-gene trimming of TCR beta chains was associated with a missense DCLRE1C variant in a later genetic analysis, and the association was replicated in an independent cohort. In a later analysis, most CMV-associated TCR beta chains were found to appear HLA-restricted, with HLA associations seemingly driven largely by CMV exposure. Over 15 rarely observed V segments, including chromosome 9 orphons, were excluded from the earlier analysis of approximately 500 of the donors because counts were too low. In the study, approximately 160 TCR beta chains were listed as associated with cytomegalovirus. The sequencing pipeline was judged likely to have produced a cluster of highly shared sequence variants as a technical artifact. According to a later analysis, TCR association rates differed among HLA loci, with DRB1 alleles showing the most associated TCRs and HLA-C alleles showing the fewest. In a later genetic analysis, fewer N-insertions in productive TCRs were reported among donors in an Asian-associated ancestry cluster than the approximately 710-donor mean. In this cohort, only TCR beta chains were sequenced, and detectable features were limited by the absence of alpha or paired-chain data.

The source material was PBMCs. The receptor was isolated from a woman in her late teens or twenties in good health and CMV-seronegative.

Read as DNA, the sequence is TGTGCCAGCAGTCAAACAGCCAGCCCTGGTGGCTACACCTTC. It translates to CASSQTASPGGYTF. Recombination linked TRBV27 to TRBJ1-2; the D gene cannot be resolved reliably. Between the V and J ends, shortened by 5 bases and 7 bases respectively, the junction contains 17 bases. CDR1 and CDR2 (MNHEY, SMNVEV) derive from the germline V gene (reference sequence). Its CDR3 holds 14 amino acids, cysteine through phenylalanine. Of all the DNA, just the CDR3 is kept, 42 bases in frame from base 1.